This T cell receptor beta chain was retrieved from a study of CD8+ T cells in alopecia areata. The study, taken as a whole, reports: Although TCR sharing was seen in mice, sharing across patients was less clear, possibly for HLA-related reasons. Among the top 100, expanded CD8+ clones, as well as scalp clonality, were significantly decreased by tofacitinib. Lesional scalp, notably in alopecia totalis/universalis, had clonality above that of normal scalp.

This CDR3 spans 10 amino acids. Trimming removed 11 bases from V and 5 bases from J, with 6 bases in between. Per germline, CDR1 MNHNY and CDR2 SVGAGI (reference sequence). Treatment described: oral pan-JAK inhibitor, 5-10 mg twice daily. Sequencing relied on a cDNA template that was reverse transcribed from extracted RNA. Libraries were prepared by immunoSEQ multiplex PCR; TCRdb keeps only in-frame clonotypes and omits some of them. The sample has approximately 200,000 clones, 60% seen once. Remarks on this clone: Its specificity is unknown.

This sequence originates from a human donor with alopecia areata. Source: CD4+ T cells sorted from blood, taken at week 4, from a patient treated with tofacitinib. The chain joins TRBV6-6 to TRBJ2-2, with D tentatively TRBD2 (5 bases). The chain's CDR3 is CAGGTGELFF. The CDR3, as DNA: TGTGCCGGAGGAACCGGGGAGCTGTTTTTT.